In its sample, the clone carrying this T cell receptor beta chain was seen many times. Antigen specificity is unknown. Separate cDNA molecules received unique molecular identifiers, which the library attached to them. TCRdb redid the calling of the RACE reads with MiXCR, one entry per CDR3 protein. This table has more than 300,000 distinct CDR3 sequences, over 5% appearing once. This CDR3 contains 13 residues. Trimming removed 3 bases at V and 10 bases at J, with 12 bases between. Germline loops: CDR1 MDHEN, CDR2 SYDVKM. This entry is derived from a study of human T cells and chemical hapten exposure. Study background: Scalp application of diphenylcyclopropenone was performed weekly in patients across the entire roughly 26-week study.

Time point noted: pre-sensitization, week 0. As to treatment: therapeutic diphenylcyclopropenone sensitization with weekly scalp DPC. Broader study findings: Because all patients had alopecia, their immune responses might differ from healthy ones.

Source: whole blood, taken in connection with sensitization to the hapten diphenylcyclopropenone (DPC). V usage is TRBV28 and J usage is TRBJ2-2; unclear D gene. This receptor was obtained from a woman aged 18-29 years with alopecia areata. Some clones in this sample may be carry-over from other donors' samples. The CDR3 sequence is CASSFRFGQELFF. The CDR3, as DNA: TGTGCCAGCAGTTTTCGGTTCGGGCAGGAGCTGTTTTTT. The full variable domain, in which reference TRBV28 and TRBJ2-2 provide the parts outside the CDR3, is DVKVTQSSRYLVKRTGEKVFLECVQDMDHENMFWYRQDPGLGLRLIYFSYDVKMKEKGDIPEGYSVSREKKERFSLILESASTNQTSMYLCASSFRFGQELFFGEGSRLTVL.